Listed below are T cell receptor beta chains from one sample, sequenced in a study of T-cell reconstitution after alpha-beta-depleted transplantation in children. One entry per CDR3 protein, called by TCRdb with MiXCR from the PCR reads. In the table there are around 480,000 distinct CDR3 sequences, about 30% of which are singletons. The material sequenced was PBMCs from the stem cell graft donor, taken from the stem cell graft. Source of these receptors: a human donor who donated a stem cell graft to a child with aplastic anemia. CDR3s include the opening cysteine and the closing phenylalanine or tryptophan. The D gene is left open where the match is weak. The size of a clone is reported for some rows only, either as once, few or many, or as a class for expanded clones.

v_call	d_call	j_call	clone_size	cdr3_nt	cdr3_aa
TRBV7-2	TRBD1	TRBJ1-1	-	TGTGCCAGCAGAGAACAGGGGGCAGGTACTGAAGCTTTCTTT	CASREQGAGTEAFF
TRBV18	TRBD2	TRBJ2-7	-	TGTGCCAGCTCACCACCGGGGACTAGAGAGCAGTACTTC	CASSPPGTREQYF
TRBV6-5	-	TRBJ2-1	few	TGTGCCAGCAGTTACGGGGGAGCAAGCTCCTACAATGAGCAGTTCTTC	CASSYGGASSYNEQFF
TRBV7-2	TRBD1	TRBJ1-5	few	TGTGCCAGCAGCTTAGCGCTGACAGGGGAAGGCAATCAGCCCCAGCATTTT	CASSLALTGEGNQPQHF
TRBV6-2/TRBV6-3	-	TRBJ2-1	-	TGTGCCAGCAGCTCACGAGGACCCTCCTACAATGAGCAGTTCTTC	CASSSRGPSYNEQFF
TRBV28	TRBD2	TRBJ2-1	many	TGTGCCAGCAGTTTACTAGCGGGAGGGCAGAATGAGCAGTTCTTC	CASSLLAGGQNEQFF
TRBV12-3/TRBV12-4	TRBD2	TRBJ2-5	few	TGTGCCAGCAGTCTAGCGGGAACTGGGGGGACCCAGTACTTC	CASSLAGTGGTQYF
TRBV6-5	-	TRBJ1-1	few	TGTGCCAGCAGTTACGCGACAGGACCCCAATATCGAGCTTTCTTT	CASSYATGPQYRAFF
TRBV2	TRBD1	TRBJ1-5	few	TGTGCCAGCAGTGACACAGGGGGCGGACCCCAGCATTTT	CASSDTGGGPQHF
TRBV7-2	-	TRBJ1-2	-	TGTGCCAGCAGCTACTTACAGGGAGGGATCTATGGCTACACCTTC	CASSYLQGGIYGYTF
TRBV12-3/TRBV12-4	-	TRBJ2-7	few	TGTGCCAGCAGTTTATGGGACGGGAGCTACGAGCAGTACTTC	CASSLWDGSYEQYF
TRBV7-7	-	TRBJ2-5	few	TGTGCCAGCAGCTCGCGTTACAGGGCGCAAGAGACCCAGTACTTC	CASSSRYRAQETQYF
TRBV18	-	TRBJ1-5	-	TGTGCCAGCTCCGGGAGGAATATGGGCAATCAGCCCCAGCATTTT	CASSGRNMGNQPQHF
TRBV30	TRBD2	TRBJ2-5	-	TGTGCCTGGAGACGGGGGAGGGCCGAGACCCAGTACTTC	CAWRRGRAETQYF
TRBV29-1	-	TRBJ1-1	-	TGCAGCGTTGCACGGCAATCCAGCGTGAACACTGAAGCTTTCTTT	CSVARQSSVNTEAFF
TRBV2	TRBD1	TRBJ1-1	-	TGTGCCAGCAGTGGGACGGGACAGAAAATGAACACTGAAGCTTTCTTT	CASSGTGQKMNTEAFF
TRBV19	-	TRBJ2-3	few	TGTGCCAGTAGTATCCAGACCTCCGGAGATACGCAGTATTTT	CASSIQTSGDTQYF